Below, 26 T cell receptor beta chains from the same sample are listed, as sequenced in a study of T cells and Merkel cell carcinoma outcomes. Produced via immunoSEQ multiplex PCR; TCRdb's table is partial and in-frame only. The sample includes a few thousand clones, approximately 85% of them seen just once. Sequenced material: tumor tissue from Merkel cell carcinoma. The receptors were gathered from a human donor with Merkel cell carcinoma.

Concerning this clone itself: Its ends do not fully match the called genes, so a read error is possible. Other DNA sequences in this sample translate to the same CDR3. This chain uses TRBV10-3 with TRBJ1-5; unclear D gene. The CDR3 has 13 amino acids. Germline CDR1 ENHRY, CDR2 SYGVKD. The CDR3: CAISGSIDQPQHF. For the CDR3, the DNA is TGTGCCATTAGTGGCTCTATAGATCAGCCCCAGCATTTT.

This sequence joins TRBV6-1 and TRBJ2-7; 8 nucleotides line up with TRBD1. Germline V gives CDR1 MNHNS, CDR2 SASEGT. J gave up 1 base and V 2 bases, and 4 bases lay outside the gene matches. The CDR3 contains 15 residues. The CDR3 reads CASSERTGPSYEQYF. The CDR3 coding sequence is TGTGCCAGCAGTGAAAGGACAGGGCCATCCTACGAGCAGTACTTC.

V usage is TRBV4-1 and J usage is TRBJ1-1, with D perhaps matching TRBD1 (5 bases). This CDR3 contains 12 residues. Germline V lookup: CDR1 MGHRA, CDR2 YSYEKL. The germline V and J ends were trimmed by 5 bases and 5 bases, with 9 bases remaining between them. In DNA, the CDR3 is TGCGCCAGCAGCGGGGGTCCTACTGAAGCTTTCTTT. As protein: CASSGGPTEAFF.

The CDR3 DNA reads as TGTGCCAGCAGCGCCACAGGTTATCAGCCCCAGCATTTT. Protein product: CASSATGYQPQHF. The chain links TRBV11-2 to TRBJ1-5; tentative D call: TRBD1 (5 bases). CDR3 length equals 13 residues. Germline lookup yields CDR1 SGHAT and CDR2 FQNNGV. V shed 5 bases and J shed 5 bases, with 10 bases lying between them.

The chain has TRBV2 and TRBJ2-1; 11 bases agree with TRBD2. The CDR3 has 14 amino acids. J gave up 9 bases and V 4 bases, and 5 bases lay outside the gene matches. The V gene's germline CDR1 is SNHLY and CDR2 FYNNEI. CDR3 region: CASSGRLAGPEQFF. The CDR3 region has the DNA TGTGCCAGCAGTGGTCGACTAGCGGGACCTGAGCAGTTCTTC. Using reference TRBV2 and TRBJ2-1 for the parts outside the CDR3, the full variable domain is EPEVTQTPSHQVTQMGQEVILRCVPISNHLYFYWYRQILGQKVEFLVSFYNNEISEKSEIFDDQFSVERPDGSNFTLKIRSTKLEDSAMYFCASSGRLAGPEQFFGPGTRLTVL.

This chain links TRBV29-1 with TRBJ2-2; D not resolved. The CDR3 is 12 residues long. Between the trimmed V and J ends, which lost 5 bases and 7 bases, there was a span of 11 bases. CDR1 is SQVTM and CDR2 is ANQGSEA in the germline V gene. Written as DNA, the CDR3 is TGCAGCGTTCTAGTGCATATCGGGGAGCTGTTTTTT. Translated, it gives CSVLVHIGELFF.

To note about this clone: Its ends do not fully match the called genes, so a read error is possible. The rearrangement uses TRBV20-1 and TRBJ2-1; maybe TRBD2 (5 bases). The CDR3 is 11 residues long. CDR1 and CDR2 (germline): DFQATT, SNEGSKA (reference sequence). The CDR3 here is CSARDLASSVF. Written as DNA, the CDR3 is TGCAGTGCTAGAGATCTGGCTAGCTCCGTCTTC.

The rearrangement links TRBV27 to TRBJ1-6; TRBD1 matches 10 bases. The trim removed 2 bases at V and 12 bases at J, leaving 7 bases unmatched. CDR3 length: 15 residues. Looked up from germline, CDR1 is MNHEY and CDR2 is SMNVEV (reference sequence). In DNA, the CDR3 is TGTGCCAGCAGTTTAATGGGACAGGGGCTGGAACCCCTCCACTTT. This sequence encodes CASSLMGQGLEPLHF.

This sequence joins TRBV6-5 and TRBJ1-5; D uncertain. The CDR3 consists of 14 residues. V lost 2 bases to trimming and J lost 0 bases, with 5 bases between them. Germline assignment: CDR1 MNHEY and CDR2 SVGAGI. The CDR3 DNA reads TGTGCCAGCAGTTACGGGTTTAGCAATCAGCCCCAGCATTTT. This gives the protein CASSYGFSNQPQHF.

The chain couples TRBV28 to TRBJ1-1, with 9 nucleotides matching TRBD1. The V gene's germline CDR1 is MDHEN and CDR2 SYDVKM. With 5 bases clipped from V and 5 bases from J, the junction kept 15 bases outside the gene matches. The CDR3 has 17 amino acids. For the CDR3, the DNA is TGTGCCAGCAGTCCCGGGACAGGGTTAGGCCAGAGGACTGAAGCTTTCTTT. Translating gives CASSPGTGLGQRTEAFF.

This sequence joins TRBV9 and TRBJ2-7; D might be TRBD1 (5 bases). Germline loops: CDR1 SGDLS, CDR2 YYNGEE. The CDR3 totals 15 residues. With 0 bases removed from V and 3 bases from J, the gap between germline ends came to 13 bases. The CDR3 DNA sequence: TGTGCCAGCAGCGTAGACCAGGGAAGCTACTACGAGCAGTACTTC. Encoded protein: CASSVDQGSYYEQYF. Drawing the rest from reference TRBV9 and TRBJ2-7, the complete variable domain is DSGVTQTPKHLITATGQRVTLRCSPRSGDLSVYWYQQSLDQGLQFLIQYYNGEERAKGNILERFSAQQFPDLHSELNLSSLELGDSALYFCASSVDQGSYYEQYFGPGTRLTVT.

The chain carries TRBV9 and TRBJ2-7; 9 nucleotides match TRBD1. V gave up 0 bases and J gave up 8 bases; unmatched junction bases: 9. The germline CDR1 and CDR2 sequences are SGDLS and YYNGEE. The CDR3 runs to 15 residues. Here the CDR3 DNA reads TGTGCCAGCAGCGTAGGTCCGGGACAGGGTTACAAGCAGTACTTC. Protein product: CASSVGPGQGYKQYF.

This clone appeared a few times. Since a much larger clone is just one base distant, this may be a read error. This specimen includes other DNA sequences encoding the same CDR3. This chain uses TRBV19 with TRBJ2-7, with D perhaps TRBD1 or TRBD2 (5 bases each). CDR1 and CDR2 (germline): LNHDA, SQIVND (reference sequence). The CDR3 covers 15 residues. The CDR3 loop is CASSILIGGSYEQYF. In DNA form, the CDR3 reads TGTGCTAGTAGTATCCTAATTGGGGGCTCCTACGAGCAGTACTTC.

V gene TRBV4-3 combines with J gene TRBJ2-7; the match to TRBD1 covers 10 bases. Germline V gives CDR1 LGHNA, CDR2 YSLEER. The CDR3 runs 16 residues. Trimming cost V 1 base and J 3 bases; bases outside gene matches: 6. The CDR3 coding sequence is TGCGCCAGCAGCCAAGGCCGGGACAGGGGACTCTACGAGCAGTACTTC. Translated, it gives CASSQGRDRGLYEQYF.

The gene calls are TRBV7-9 and TRBJ2-7; D gene unclear. CDR1 and CDR2 (germline): SEHNR, FQNEAQ (reference sequence). CDR3 size: 13 residues. V shed 4 bases and J shed 5 bases, with 12 bases lying between them. The DNA for the CDR3 is TGTGCCAGCAGCTCTCCCAAGGAACACGAGCAGTACTTC. Translating it yields CASSSPKEHEQYF.

J is TRBJ1-1 and V is TRBV7-9; maybe TRBD1 (5 bases). Germline assignment: CDR1 SEHNR and CDR2 FQNEAQ (reference sequence). The germline V and J ends were trimmed by 1 base and 5 bases, with 17 bases remaining between them. The CDR3 loop spans 16 amino acids. CDR3 bases: TGTGCCAGCAGCTTAGAAGTGAAGGGGCGCCGGACTGAAGCTTTCTTT. It codes for CASSLEVKGRRTEAFF.

This clone was found once. V usage is TRBV28 and J usage is TRBJ1-3; D ambiguous. CDR3 length equals 13 residues. CDR1 is MDHEN, CDR2 SYDVKM, per germline. V lost 4 bases to trimming and J lost 0 bases, with 4 bases between them. CDR3 in amino acids: CASSWDSGNTIYF. The CDR3 DNA is TGTGCCAGCAGTTGGGACTCTGGAAACACCATATATTTT.

The chain uses TRBV29-1 and TRBJ1-2, with D unresolved. The CDR3 contains 10 residues. The germline V gene has CDR1 SQVTM and CDR2 ANQGSEA. The germline V and J ends were trimmed by 3 bases and 5 bases, with 4 bases remaining between them. CDR3 in amino acids: CSVDSYGYTF. The CDR3 DNA is TGCAGCGTTGATTCGTATGGCTACACCTTC.

The chain employs TRBV11-2 and TRBJ2-7; 10 bases match TRBD2. Germline lookup yields CDR1 SGHAT and CDR2 FQNNGV. V dropped 1 base and J dropped 3; count of bases not matched to a gene: 3. The CDR3 consists of 15 residues. The CDR3: CASSLVLAGGYEQYF. The CDR3 region has the DNA TGTGCCAGCAGCTTAGTTTTAGCGGGAGGCTACGAGCAGTACTTC.

This clone has more than one count but fewer than ten. J is TRBJ2-5 and V is TRBV11-3; 8 bases match TRBD2. There are 15 residues in the CDR3. CDR1 is SGHNT, CDR2 YENEEA, per germline. V lost 2 bases and J lost 2; bases outside the gene matches: 4. The CDR3 is CASSLSSGGQETQYF. Written as DNA, the CDR3 is TGTGCCAGCAGCTTATCAAGCGGGGGTCAAGAGACCCAGTACTTC.

The gene calls are TRBV11-2 and TRBJ2-1; either TRBD1 or TRBD2 may fit D (5 bases each). Germline V lookup: CDR1 SGHAT, CDR2 FQNNGV. The germline V and J ends were trimmed by 2 bases and 0 bases, with 20 bases remaining between them. This CDR3 has 19 residues. CDR3 coding DNA: TGTGCCAGCAGCTTACGCTCTGGGGGAGCCCCAAGCTCCTACAATGAGCAGTTCTTC. Translating it yields CASSLRSGGAPSSYNEQFF.

The V gene is TRBV11-2, the J gene TRBJ2-7; D is ambiguous. CDR1 is SGHAT and CDR2 is FQNNGV in the germline V gene. Trimming shortened V by 5 bases and J by 7 bases, and 15 bases separated the two germline ends. The CDR3 covers 13 residues. This chain's CDR3 is CASSHGWVQEQYF. The CDR3 DNA is TGTGCCAGCAGCCACGGGTGGGTCCAGGAGCAGTACTTC.

The chain recombines TRBV6-1 with TRBJ2-7; no clear D. Trimming removed 1 base from V and 3 bases from J, with 4 bases in between. The CDR3 consists of 12 residues. Germline V CDR1 and CDR2: MNHNS, SASEGT. The CDR3 region has the DNA TGTGCCAGCAGTGAAGGGGGCTACGAGCAGTACTTC. It encodes CASSEGGYEQYF.

The V and J genes are TRBV7-2 and TRBJ2-3, with D possibly matching TRBD1 (6 bases). Germline V lookup: CDR1 SGHTA, CDR2 FQGNSA. The CDR3 has 15 residues. V lost 5 bases and J 2 bases, leaving 14 bases between the germline ends. CDR3 amino acids: CASSLRGQSTDTQYF. In nucleotides, the CDR3 is TGTGCCAGCAGCCTCAGGGGTCAGTCCACAGATACGCAGTATTTT.

The chain links TRBV5-4 to TRBJ1-1; D gene uncertain. The CDR3 consists of 13 residues. V lost 3 bases and J 1 base, leaving 7 bases between the germline ends. Germline CDR1 and CDR2: SGHNT and YYREEE (reference sequence). Here the CDR3 reads CASSSTPNTEAFF. As DNA, the CDR3 is TGTGCCAGCAGCTCGACACCGAACACTGAAGCTTTCTTT. The full variable domain, completed using reference TRBV5-4 and TRBJ1-1, is ETGVTQSPTHLIKTRGQQVTLRCSSQSGHNTVSWYQQALGQGPQFIFQYYREEENGRGNFPPRFSGLQFPNYSSELNVNALELDDSALYLCASSSTPNTEAFFGQGTRLTVV.

V is TRBV6-5 and J is TRBJ2-2; perhaps TRBD1 as D (5 bases). The germline gives CDR1 MNHEY, CDR2 SVGAGI. The CDR3 is made up of 13 amino acids. Trimming stripped 5 bases from V and 7 bases from J, with 11 bases between. CDR3 loop: CASSLVGHGELFF. For the CDR3, the DNA is TGTGCCAGCAGTCTGGTGGGGCACGGGGAGCTGTTTTTT.